The 15 T cell receptor beta chains below come from one sample, sequenced in a study of response to subunit inactivated influenza vaccine. A single record per CDR3 protein comes from TCRdb applying MiXCR to the RT-PCR reads. Here the sample spans some 800,000 distinct CDR3 sequences, roughly 20% being singletons. Sequenced here: PBMCs from blood, sampled roughly 5 days after vaccination. The receptors come from a man aged 50-59 years who received an inactivated influenza vaccine.

The sample holds a few counts of this clonotype. The CDR3 loop reads CASSARGKKNTEAFF. The CDR3 DNA is TGTGCCAGCAGCGCGCGGGGTAAGAAGAACACTGAAGCTTTCTTT. The V gene is TRBV11-2, the J gene TRBJ1-1; D remains ambiguous. This CDR3 has 15 amino acids. Germline CDR1 is SGHAT and CDR2 is FQNNGV. The V and J ends lost 5 bases and 1 base respectively, with 14 bases between them.

In its sample, this clonotype was seen a few times. This chain uses TRBV6-2 or TRBV6-3 with TRBJ2-1, with 9 positions matching TRBD1. The V segment lost 7 bases and the J segment 5 bases; nucleotides outside the gene matches: 6. The CDR3 is 14 amino acids. CDR1 is MNHEY and CDR2 is SVGEGT in the germline V gene. The CDR3: CASTPGTGNNEQFF. The CDR3 DNA sequence: TGTGCCAGCACCCCCGGGACAGGGAACAATGAGCAGTTCTTC.

The chain links TRBV11-2 to TRBJ2-3; TRBD1 is a possible D gene (5 bases). From germline, CDR1 is SGHAT and CDR2 FQNNGV. Trimming shortened V by 6 bases and J by 1 base, and 14 bases separated the two germline ends. The CDR3 is 15 residues long. In DNA form, the CDR3 reads TGTGCCAGCAGTCCCGCAGGGTGGGGCACAGATACGCAGTATTTT. It translates to CASSPAGWGTDTQYF.

This clonotype has only a few counts. The chain links TRBV20-1 to TRBJ1-6; D is ambiguous. The CDR3 covers 13 residues. Germline V CDR1 and CDR2: DFQATT, SNEGSKA (reference sequence). V dropped 3 bases and J dropped 9 bases, with 12 bases sitting between them. The CDR3 sequence is CSASLGPGSPLHF. CDR3 in DNA: TGCAGTGCTAGCCTAGGACCTGGTTCACCCCTCCACTTT.

The chain employs TRBV9 and TRBJ2-1; 15 bases align to TRBD2. Germline lookup yields CDR1 SGDLS and CDR2 YYNGEE. The V segment lost 4 bases and the J segment 0 bases; nucleotides outside the gene matches: 5. The CDR3 loop spans 18 amino acids. This CDR3 is CASSPGLAGGRSYNEQFF. The CDR3 DNA is TGTGCCAGCAGCCCGGGACTAGCGGGAGGCCGCTCCTACAATGAGCAGTTCTTC. The full variable domain, rest sourced from reference TRBV9 and TRBJ2-1, is DSGVTQTPKHLITATGQRVTLRCSPRSGDLSVYWYQQSLDQGLQFLIQYYNGEERAKGNILERFSAQQFPDLHSELNLSSLELGDSALYFCASSPGLAGGRSYNEQFFGPGTRLTVL.

The rearrangement joins TRBV29-1 to TRBJ1-1; 8 bases are a match to TRBD1. This CDR3 comprises 13 residues. Trimming at V came to 5 bases and at J to 0 bases, leaving 2 bases not matched to a gene. Germline values: CDR1 SQVTM, CDR2 ANQGSEA. In DNA, the CDR3 is TGCAGCGTTCAGGGGGCGGTGAACACTGAAGCTTTCTTT. This translates into CSVQGAVNTEAFF. Full variable domain (rest looked up from reference TRBV29-1 and TRBJ1-1): SAVISQKPSRDICQRGTSLTIQCQVDSQVTMMFWYRQQPGQSLTLIATANQGSEATYESGFVIDKFPISRPNLTFSTLTVSNMSPEDSSIYLCSVQGAVNTEAFFGQGTRLTVV.

This clonotype was counted only a few times. The chain uses TRBV10-2 and TRBJ1-1; D gene uncertain. Deletions cut 0 bases from V and 1 base from J, with 15 bases between. The CDR3 sequence is 17 residues long. CDR1 and CDR2 from the germline V gene are WSHSY and SAAADI. Written as DNA, the CDR3 is TGCGCCAGCAGTGAGTCGGGCGGATTGACTGGGAACACTGAAGCTTTCTTT. Translating it yields CASSESGGLTGNTEAFF.

This clonotype occurred a few times. As DNA, the CDR3 is TGCAGCGTTGAACTAGCGGGAGATGCAGATACGCAGTATTTT. It encodes CSVELAGDADTQYF. The chain joins TRBV29-1 to TRBJ2-3; 10 positions match TRBD2. This CDR3 is 14 amino acids long. Per the germline V gene, CDR1 is SQVTM and CDR2 is ANQGSEA. V lost 2 bases to trimming and J lost 4 bases; unmatched junction nucleotides: 3.

The V call is TRBV28, the J call TRBJ1-1; D unclear. V was pared by 4 bases and J by 0 bases, with 9 bases between. The CDR3 is 14 amino acids. Germline CDR1 reads MDHEN; CDR2 reads SYDVKM. The CDR3 region is CASSSTPLNTEAFF. The CDR3 DNA is TGTGCCAGCAGTTCCACACCTTTGAACACTGAAGCTTTCTTT.

This clonotype was seen only a few times. The chain is built from TRBV5-1 and TRBJ2-7; 8 nucleotides align to TRBD1. In germline, CDR1 is SGHRS, CDR2 YFSETQ. The CDR3 totals 14 residues. V gave up 3 bases and J gave up 1 base; unmatched junction bases: 3. Here the CDR3 DNA reads TGCGCCAGCAGCTCGGGACAGGTTTCCTACGAGCAGTACTTC. Translation: CASSSGQVSYEQYF.

This clonotype came up a few times. The chain combines TRBV20-1 with TRBJ2-1; D remains ambiguous. V lost 0 bases to trimming and J lost 3 bases, with 12 bases between them. Germline lookup yields CDR1 DFQATT and CDR2 SNEGSKA (reference sequence). The CDR3 loop spans 15 amino acids. In DNA, the CDR3 is TGCAGTGCTAGAGATTACGCGTCCCGCTACAATGAGCAGTTCTTC. Amino acid sequence: CSARDYASRYNEQFF.

This clonotype was seen more than once but under ten times. CDR3 nucleotides: TGTGCCACCAGTGACTCGACTAGCGGGAGGGGTAATGAGCAGTTCTTC. Its translation is CATSDSTSGRGNEQFF. This chain joins TRBV24-1 and TRBJ2-1; 14 bases are a match to TRBD2. Unmatched junction bases numbered 5, after V lost 4 bases and J lost 7 bases. The CDR3 spans 16 residues. CDR1 is KGHDR and CDR2 is SFDVKD in the germline V gene.

This clonotype has a count of ten or more. This chain links TRBV12-3 or TRBV12-4 with TRBJ2-7; D possibly corresponds to TRBD2 (5 bases). The length of the CDR3 is 14 residues. Trimming took 5 bases from V and 0 from J, leaving 11 bases between them. The CDR3 sequence is CASSPSYSSYEQYF. The CDR3 DNA reads as TGTGCCAGCAGTCCTAGCTACAGCTCCTACGAGCAGTACTTC.

The sample holds many counts of this clonotype. The CDR3 here is CATRQDTEAFF. CDR3 coding DNA: TGTGCCACCCGACAGGACACTGAAGCTTTCTTT. This rearrangement joins TRBV6-2 or TRBV6-3 to TRBJ1-1; tentatively, D is TRBD1 (6 bases). The V gene's germline CDR1 is MNHEY and CDR2 SVGEGT. Trimming left V 10 bases short and J 3 bases short, with 9 bases between. This CDR3 contains 11 residues.

This clonotype was recorded a few times. J is TRBJ1-1 and V is TRBV6-1; 8 bases align to TRBD1. J lost 2 bases, V lost 6 bases, and 8 bases had no gene match. In germline, CDR1 is MNHNS, CDR2 SASEGT. The CDR3 runs 15 residues. CDR3 region: CASRRRTGLNTEAFF. CDR3 bases: TGTGCCAGCAGACGACGGACAGGGTTAAACACTGAAGCTTTCTTT.